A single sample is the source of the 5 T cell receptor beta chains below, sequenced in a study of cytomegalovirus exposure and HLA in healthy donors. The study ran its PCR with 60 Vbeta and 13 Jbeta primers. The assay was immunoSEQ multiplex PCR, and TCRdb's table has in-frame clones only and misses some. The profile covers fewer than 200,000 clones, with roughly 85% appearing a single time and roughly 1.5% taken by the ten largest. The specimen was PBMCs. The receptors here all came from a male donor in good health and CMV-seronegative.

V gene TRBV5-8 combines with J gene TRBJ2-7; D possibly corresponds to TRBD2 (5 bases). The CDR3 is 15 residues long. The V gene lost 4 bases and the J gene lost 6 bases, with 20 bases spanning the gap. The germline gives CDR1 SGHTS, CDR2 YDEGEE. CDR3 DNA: TGTGCCAGCAGCCCTAAGACTAAGGTTAAAGCCGAGCAGTACTTC. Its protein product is CASSPKTKVKAEQYF.

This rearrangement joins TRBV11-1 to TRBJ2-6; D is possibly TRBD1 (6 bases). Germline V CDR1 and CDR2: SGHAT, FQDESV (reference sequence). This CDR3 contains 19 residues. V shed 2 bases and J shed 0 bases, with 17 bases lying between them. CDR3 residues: CASSLTGQKIRSGANVLTF. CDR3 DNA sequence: TGTGCCAGCAGCTTAACCGGACAGAAGATACGCTCTGGGGCCAACGTCCTGACTTTC.

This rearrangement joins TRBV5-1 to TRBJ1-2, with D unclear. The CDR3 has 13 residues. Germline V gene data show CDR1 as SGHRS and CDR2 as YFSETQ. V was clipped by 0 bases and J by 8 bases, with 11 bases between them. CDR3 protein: CASSLELLGGYTF. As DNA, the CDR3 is TGCGCCAGCAGCTTGGAGCTGCTGGGCGGCTACACCTTC.

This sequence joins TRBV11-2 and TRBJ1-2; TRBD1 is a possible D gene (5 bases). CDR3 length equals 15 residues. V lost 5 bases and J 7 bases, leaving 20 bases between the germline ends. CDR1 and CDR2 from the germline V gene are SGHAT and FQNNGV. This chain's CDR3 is CASSKTTAVTPGYTF. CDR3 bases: TGTGCCAGCAGCAAGACGACAGCCGTTACCCCTGGCTACACCTTC.

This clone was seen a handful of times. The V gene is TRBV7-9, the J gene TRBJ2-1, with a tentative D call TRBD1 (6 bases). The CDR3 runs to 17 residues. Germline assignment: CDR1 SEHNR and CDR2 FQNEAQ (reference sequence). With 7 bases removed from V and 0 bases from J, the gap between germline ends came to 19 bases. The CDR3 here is CASTPNPLQGSYNEQFF. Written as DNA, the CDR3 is TGTGCCAGCACCCCCAATCCTCTACAGGGCTCCTACAATGAGCAGTTCTTC.